The 3 T cell receptor beta chains below were found in one sample sequenced in a study of cytomegalovirus exposure and HLA in healthy donors. 60 Vbeta and 13 Jbeta primers were used in PCR. Sequencing used immunoSEQ multiplex PCR; TCRdb keeps in-frame clones, though not all of them. The sample yields about 220,000 clones, 70% to 80% seen once. Specimen: PBMCs. The receptors derive from a woman in her 30s in good health and CMV-seronegative.

This chain connects TRBV25-1 to TRBJ2-5; possible D gene TRBD1, 6 bases. Germline lookup yields CDR1 MGHDK and CDR2 SYGVNS. The CDR3 loop spans 14 amino acids. Between the trimmed V and J ends, which lost 2 bases and 0 bases, there was a span of 7 bases. The CDR3 is CASSEPGDQETQYF. The CDR3 bases are TGTGCCAGCAGTGAACCAGGGGACCAAGAGACCCAGTACTTC.

The chain is built from TRBV4-1 and TRBJ1-5; 9 bases align to TRBD1. The CDR3 has 16 amino acids. Germline V gene lookup returns CDR1 MGHRA and CDR2 YSYEKL. After removal of 4 bases from V and 2 bases from J, the junction contained 6 bases not matched to a gene. The CDR3, as DNA: TGCGCCAGCAGCCCTCAGGACAGGGGAGGCAATCAGCCCCAGCATTTT. Its translation is CASSPQDRGGNQPQHF.

The V call is TRBV7-9, the J call TRBJ1-1, with unresolved D. V shed 2 bases and J shed 8 bases, with 18 bases lying between them. The CDR3 spans 15 residues. Germline V gene sequence: CDR1 SEHNR, CDR2 FQNEAQ (reference sequence). The CDR3 DNA is TGTGCCAGCAGCTTATCTGGGATTGCCGGGGAAGAAGCTTTCTTT. This codes for CASSLSGIAGEEAFF. The entire variable domain, with the rest obtained from reference TRBV7-9 and TRBJ1-1, is as follows: DTGVSQNPRHKITKRGQNVTFRCDPISEHNRLYWYRQTLGQGPEFLTYFQNEAQLEKSRLLSDRFSAERPKGSFSTLEIQRTEQGDSAMYLCASSLSGIAGEEAFFGQGTRLTVV.